Listed below are T cell receptor beta chains from one sample, sequenced in a study of blood T cell repertoires in COVID-19. Here immunoSEQ multiplex PCR was the method, and the copy in TCRdb shows in-frame clones only, minus some. The sample records some 200,000 clones, 70% to 90% being singletons. Input material: peripheral blood. Receptors originate from a woman aged 18 to 35 who had recovered from COVID-19. Both conserved end residues are part of each CDR3. A D gene is named only where the DNA matches it firmly. Size values are once, few and many counts, or a class for expanded clones, and some rows have none.

J: TRBJ2-7; D: -; size: -; V: TRBV6-2/TRBV6-3; CDR3: CASSRADSRTYEQYF; DNA: TGTGCCAGCAGCCGGGCGGACTCGAGAACCTACGAGCAGTACTTC
J: TRBJ1-5; D: TRBD1; size: few; V: TRBV4-2; CDR3: CASSQDGDSQPQHF; DNA: TGTGCCAGCAGCCAAGATGGGGACAGTCAGCCCCAGCATTTT
J: TRBJ1-2; D: -; size: -; V: TRBV12-3/TRBV12-4; CDR3: CASRPTDGYTF; DNA: TGTGCCAGCAGACCGACTGATGGCTACACCTTC
J: TRBJ2-1; D: TRBD1; size: -; V: TRBV27; CDR3: CASSLTGGYNEQFF; DNA: TGTGCCAGCAGTTTGACAGGGGGATACAATGAGCAGTTCTTC
J: TRBJ2-3; D: TRBD2; size: -; V: TRBV9; CDR3: CASSVGSGSGNTQYF; DNA: TGTGCCAGCAGCGTAGGTAGCGGGAGTGGAAATACGCAGTATTTT
J: TRBJ2-7; D: TRBD1; size: -; V: TRBV29-1; CDR3: CSVVAGGFQSNPSSYEQYF; DNA: TGCAGCGTTGTGGCAGGGGGCTTTCAGTCGAACCCCAGCTCCTACGAGCAGTACTTC
J: TRBJ2-3; D: TRBD2; size: -; V: TRBV6-4; CDR3: CASSTSTSGGTDTQYF; DNA: TGTGCCAGCAGCACCTCCACTAGCGGGGGCACAGATACGCAGTATTTT
J: TRBJ2-1; D: TRBD2; size: -; V: TRBV7-2; CDR3: CASSPRGSGSSLNEQFF; DNA: TGTGCCAGCAGCCCGCGGGGTAGCGGGAGTTCTTTGAATGAGCAGTTCTTC
J: TRBJ2-7; D: TRBD2; size: -; V: TRBV27; CDR3: CASIKLAGAPDYEQYF; DNA: TGTGCCAGCATAAAACTAGCGGGAGCCCCCGATTACGAGCAGTACTTC
J: TRBJ2-4; D: TRBD1; size: -; V: TRBV25-1; CDR3: CASSESVRGSLAKNIQYF; DNA: TGTGCCAGCAGTGAATCCGTCAGGGGGTCCCTAGCCAAAAACATTCAGTACTTC
J: TRBJ2-4; D: -; size: -; V: TRBV11-2; CDR3: CASSNRVRSLAKNIQYF; DNA: TGTGCCAGCAGCAACCGAGTACGGTCCCTAGCCAAAAACATTCAGTACTTC
J: TRBJ2-4; D: -; size: -; V: TRBV7-2; CDR3: CASSWAVLAKNIQYF; DNA: TGTGCCAGCAGCTGGGCAGTTTTAGCCAAAAACATTCAGTACTTC
J: TRBJ2-1; D: -; size: -; V: TRBV29-1; CDR3: CSVEWRVNEQFF; DNA: TGCAGCGTTGAGTGGAGGGTAAATGAGCAGTTCTTC
J: TRBJ2-2; D: TRBD1; size: -; V: TRBV6-5; CDR3: CASSYQGQGTGELFF; DNA: TGTGCCAGCAGTTACCAGGGACAGGGTACCGGGGAGCTGTTTTTT
J: TRBJ1-5; D: -; size: -; V: TRBV2; CDR3: CASSRVVSNQPQHF; DNA: TGTGCCAGCAGTCGGGTAGTAAGCAATCAGCCCCAGCATTTT
J: TRBJ2-7; D: TRBD2; size: -; V: TRBV5-1; CDR3: CASSSIAGGSYEQYF; DNA: TGCGCCAGCAGCTCCATAGCGGGAGGCTCCTACGAGCAGTACTTC
J: TRBJ1-6; D: TRBD1; size: few; V: TRBV7-2; CDR3: CASSNFYRDSGLTLHF; DNA: TGTGCCAGCAGCAATTTCTACCGGGACAGCGGACTCACCCTCCACTTT
J: TRBJ1-2; D: -; size: -; V: TRBV19; CDR3: CASSPGQFYGYTF; DNA: TGTGCCAGTAGTCCCGGACAGTTTTATGGCTACACCTTC
J: TRBJ1-5; D: TRBD1; size: -; V: TRBV7-9; CDR3: CASSYNRDSGDNQPQHF; DNA: TGTGCCAGCAGCTACAACCGGGACAGTGGGGACAATCAGCCCCAGCATTTT
J: TRBJ2-7; D: TRBD1; size: -; V: TRBV4-1; CDR3: CASSQDGTGSYEQYF; DNA: TGCGCCAGCAGCCAAGATGGGACAGGGTCCTACGAGCAGTACTTC
J: TRBJ2-2; D: TRBD2; size: -; V: TRBV29-1; CDR3: CSVVGTSGRGGGELFF; DNA: TGCAGCGTTGTAGGGACTAGCGGGAGGGGCGGCGGGGAGCTGTTTTTT
J: TRBJ2-2; D: TRBD1; size: few; V: TRBV23-1; CDR3: CASSQFVVYRGYTGELFF; DNA: TGCGCCAGCAGTCAATTCGTAGTCTACAGGGGATACACCGGGGAGCTGTTTTTT
J: TRBJ2-7; D: TRBD2; size: once; V: TRBV18; CDR3: CASSPGLAGGEQYF; DNA: TGTGCCAGCTCACCGGGACTAGCGGGAGGCGAGCAGTACTTC
J: TRBJ2-7; D: -; size: -; V: TRBV27; CDR3: CASSLSAGNAYEQYF; DNA: TGTGCCAGCAGTTTATCGGCGGGAAATGCGTACGAGCAGTACTTC
J: TRBJ2-1; D: -; size: -; V: TRBV2; CDR3: CASKEREQNNEQFF; DNA: TGTGCCAGCAAGGAACGGGAGCAAAACAATGAGCAGTTCTTC
J: TRBJ2-5; D: -; size: -; V: TRBV27; CDR3: CASSLEGVMETQYF; DNA: TGTGCCAGCAGTTTAGAGGGAGTGATGGAGACCCAGTACTTC
J: TRBJ2-7; D: -; size: -; V: TRBV27; CDR3: CASSLYGSPYEQYF; DNA: TGTGCCAGCAGTTTGTACGGGAGTCCCTACGAGCAGTACTTC
J: TRBJ1-1; D: -; size: few; V: TRBV19; CDR3: CASSRSLNTEAFF; DNA: TGTGCCAGTAGTCGGTCTTTGAACACTGAAGCTTTCTTT